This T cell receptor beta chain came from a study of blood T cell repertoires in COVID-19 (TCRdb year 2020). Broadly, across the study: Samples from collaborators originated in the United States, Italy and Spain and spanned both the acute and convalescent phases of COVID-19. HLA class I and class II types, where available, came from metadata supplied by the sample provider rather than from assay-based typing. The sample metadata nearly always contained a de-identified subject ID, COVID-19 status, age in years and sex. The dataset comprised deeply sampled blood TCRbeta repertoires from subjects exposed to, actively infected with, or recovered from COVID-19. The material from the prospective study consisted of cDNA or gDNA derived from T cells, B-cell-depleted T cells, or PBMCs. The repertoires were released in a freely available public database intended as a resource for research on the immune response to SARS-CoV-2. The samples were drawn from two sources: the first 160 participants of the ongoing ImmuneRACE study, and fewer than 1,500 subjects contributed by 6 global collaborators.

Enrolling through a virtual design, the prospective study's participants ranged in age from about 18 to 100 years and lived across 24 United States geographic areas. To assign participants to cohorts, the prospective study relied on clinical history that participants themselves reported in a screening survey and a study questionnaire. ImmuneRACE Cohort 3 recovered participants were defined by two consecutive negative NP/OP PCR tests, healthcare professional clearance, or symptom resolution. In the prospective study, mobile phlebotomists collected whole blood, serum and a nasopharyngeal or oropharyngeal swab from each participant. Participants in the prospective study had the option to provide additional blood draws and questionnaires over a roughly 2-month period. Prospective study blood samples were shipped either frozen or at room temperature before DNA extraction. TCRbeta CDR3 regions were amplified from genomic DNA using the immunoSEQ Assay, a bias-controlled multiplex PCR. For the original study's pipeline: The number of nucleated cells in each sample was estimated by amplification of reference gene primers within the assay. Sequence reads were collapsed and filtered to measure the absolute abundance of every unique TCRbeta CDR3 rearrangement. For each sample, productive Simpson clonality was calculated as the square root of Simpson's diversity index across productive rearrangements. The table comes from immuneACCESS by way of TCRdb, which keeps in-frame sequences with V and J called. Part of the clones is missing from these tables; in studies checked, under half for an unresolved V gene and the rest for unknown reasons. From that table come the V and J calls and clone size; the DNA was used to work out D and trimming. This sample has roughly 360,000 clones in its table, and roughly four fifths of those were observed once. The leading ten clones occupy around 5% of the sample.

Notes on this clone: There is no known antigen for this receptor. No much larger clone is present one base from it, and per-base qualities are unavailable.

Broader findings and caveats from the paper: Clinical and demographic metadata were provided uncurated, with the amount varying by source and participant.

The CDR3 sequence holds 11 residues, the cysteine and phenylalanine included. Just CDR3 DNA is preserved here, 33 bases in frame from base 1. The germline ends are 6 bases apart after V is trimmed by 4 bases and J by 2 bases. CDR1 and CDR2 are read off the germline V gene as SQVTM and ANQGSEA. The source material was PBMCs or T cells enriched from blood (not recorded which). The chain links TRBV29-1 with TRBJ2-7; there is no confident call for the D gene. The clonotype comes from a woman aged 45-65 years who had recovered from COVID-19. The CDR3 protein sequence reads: CSVVVPYEQYF. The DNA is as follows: TGCAGCGTTGTAGTGCCCTACGAGCAGTACTTC.